This T cell receptor (beta chain) emerged from a study of immune heterogeneity within non-small cell lung tumors. Study at large: Histologically, a handful of tumors were squamous cell carcinomas and approximately eleven were non-squamous carcinomas. The remaining 1 tumor was not otherwise specified. Study-wide points: Identical dominant CDR3 beta clonotypes showed recurrence across tumor sites within a patient, and site-unique high-frequency clones were also present. Each patient largely had their own distinct set of high-frequency T-cell receptor beta clonotypes.

Template input was genomic DNA from bulk tumor (roughly 630 ng per sample). Several biopsies per primary tumor were taken during surgery, spaced as far apart as possible. Curative surgery was undertaken by patients, who had untreated, newly diagnosed non-small cell lung cancer. A note on this clonotype: The antigen remains unidentified.

Per the germline V gene, CDR1 is SGHRS and CDR2 is YFSETQ. V was shortened by 0 bases and J by 5 bases, with 11 bases between the two germline ends. The CDR3 has 14 residues. TCR beta CDR3 amplification used multiplex PCR with 32 V and 13 J primers. TCRdb independently ran MiXCR on the multiplex PCR reads; one entry per CDR3 protein. The data contain some 9,800 distinct CDR3 sequences, around 17% of them singletons. Material for sequencing was lung tumor tissue. V is TRBV5-1 and J is TRBJ1-2; D possibly corresponds to TRBD1 (5 bases). This TCR was recovered from a man between 35 and 55 years old with non-small cell lung cancer. CDR3 DNA sequence: TGCGCCAGCAGCTTGGGGGACGGTGGGTATGGCTACACCTTC. This sequence encodes CASSLGDGGYGYTF.